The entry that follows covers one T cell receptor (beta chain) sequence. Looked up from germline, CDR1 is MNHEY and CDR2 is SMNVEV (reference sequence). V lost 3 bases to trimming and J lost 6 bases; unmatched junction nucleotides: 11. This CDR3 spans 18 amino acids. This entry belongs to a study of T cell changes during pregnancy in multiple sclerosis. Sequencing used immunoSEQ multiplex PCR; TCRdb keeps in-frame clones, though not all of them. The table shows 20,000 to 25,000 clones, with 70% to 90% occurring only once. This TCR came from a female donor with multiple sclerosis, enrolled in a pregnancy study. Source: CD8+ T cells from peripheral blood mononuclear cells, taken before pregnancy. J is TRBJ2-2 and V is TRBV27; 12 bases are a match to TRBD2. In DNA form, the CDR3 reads TGTGCCAGCAGTTTGATCCTAGCGGGAGGGCCCGGTCCCGGGGAGCTGTTTTTT. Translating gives CASSLILAGGPGPGELFF.